The rows below give T cell receptor beta chains drawn from one sample of a study of neoadjuvant anti-PD-1 for oral cavity cancer. Repertoires were generated with immunoSEQ multiplex PCR, while TCRdb's copy carries only in-frame clones and drops some. This table holds 8,500 to 10,000 clones, about 73% found once. The sample was PBMCs, taken after nivolumab (anti-PD-1) treatment. All receptors derive from a person aged 35-79 years with oral cavity squamous cell carcinoma. CDR3s include the opening cysteine and the closing phenylalanine or tryptophan. Fields, in order: J gene, D gene, clone size, V gene, CDR3 protein, CDR3 DNA. A D gene is named only where the DNA matches it firmly. The size field is filled for only some rows; it gives once, few, many or a size class.

TRBJ2-7 | TRBD1 | NA | TRBV27 | CASSRKLQGARNEQYF | TGTGCCAGCAGTAGAAAACTACAGGGGGCGCGCAACGAGCAGTACTTC
TRBJ1-6 | TRBD1 | NA | TRBV7-9 | CASSLDRGPANSPLHF | TGTGCCAGCAGCCTCGACAGGGGCCCCGCGAATTCACCCCTCCACTTT
TRBJ1-1 | TRBD1 | few | TRBV7-9 | CASSWTGGDTEAFF | TGTGCCAGCAGCTGGACAGGGGGTGACACTGAAGCTTTCTTT
TRBJ2-7 | TRBD1 | once | TRBV6-6 | CASSNPGTGAYEQYF | TGTGCCAGCAGTAATCCCGGGACAGGGGCCTACGAGCAGTACTTC
TRBJ2-2 | NA | few | TRBV6-1 | CATFTGELFF | TGTGCCACTTTCACCGGGGAGCTGTTTTTT
TRBJ2-5 | TRBD2 | NA | TRBV2 | CASSPGGLETQYF | TGTGCCAGCAGCCCGGGGGGGTTGGAGACCCAGTACTTC
TRBJ2-7 | TRBD1 | NA | TRBV10-3 | CAISASPGQGSYEQYF | TGTGCCATCAGTGCCTCTCCGGGACAGGGCTCCTACGAGCAGTACTTC
TRBJ1-2 | NA | NA | TRBV6-1 | CASSRAFSNYGYTF | TGTGCCAGCAGCCGGGCCTTCTCTAACTATGGCTACACCTTC
TRBJ2-3 | NA | NA | TRBV19 | CASSINTRRSTDTQYF | TGTGCCAGTAGTATCAATACCAGGAGGAGCACAGATACGCAGTATTTT
TRBJ2-5 | NA | NA | TRBV5-1 | CASSRDPQETQYF | TGCGCCAGCAGCCGGGACCCCCAAGAGACCCAGTACTTC
TRBJ1-2 | TRBD1 | few | TRBV15 | CATSAGTEGYTF | TGTGCCACCAGCGCAGGGACAGAGGGCTACACCTTC
TRBJ1-2 | TRBD1 | NA | TRBV27 | CASSFLQGNYGYTF | TGTGCCAGCAGTTTTTTACAGGGGAACTATGGCTACACCTTC
TRBJ2-2 | NA | NA | TRBV5-1 | CASSFSTYMGSNTGELFF | TGCGCCAGCAGCTTTAGCACTTACATGGGGTCGAACACCGGGGAGCTGTTTTTT
TRBJ2-5 | NA | NA | TRBV15 | CATGYRVQETQYF | TGTGCCACCGGATACAGGGTTCAAGAGACCCAGTACTTC
TRBJ1-5 | NA | NA | TRBV9 | CASSVGRSKNQPQHF | TGTGCCAGCAGCGTAGGCCGGAGCAAGAATCAGCCCCAGCATTTT
TRBJ1-1 | NA | NA | TRBV6-1 | CASADNTEAFF | TGTGCCAGCGCGGACAACACTGAAGCTTTCTTT
TRBJ2-7 | TRBD2 | NA | TRBV5-4 | CASSPPGLDYEQYF | TGTGCCAGCAGCCCCCCGGGACTAGACTACGAGCAGTACTTC
TRBJ1-1 | NA | NA | TRBV7-8 | CASSLGLGTEAFF | TGTGCCAGCAGCTTAGGATTGGGGACTGAAGCTTTCTTT
TRBJ2-7 | TRBD2 | few | TRBV2 | CASSFGLAGDEQYF | TGTGCCAGCAGTTTCGGACTAGCCGGCGACGAGCAGTACTTC
TRBJ1-6 | NA | NA | TRBV5-5 | CASSSDQRSYNSPLHF | TGTGCCAGCAGCTCGGACCAACGGTCCTATAATTCACCCCTCCACTTT
TRBJ2-1 | NA | NA | TRBV9 | CASGSGSPYNEQFF | TGTGCCAGCGGATCCGGGTCTCCTTACAATGAGCAGTTCTTC
TRBJ1-1 | NA | NA | TRBV5-1 | CASSLESRNTEAFF | TGCGCCAGCAGCTTGGAATCGAGGAACACTGAAGCTTTCTTT
TRBJ2-6 | NA | NA | TRBV11-2 | CASSPNGWVAGANVLTF | TGTGCCAGCAGCCCGAACGGGTGGGTTGCTGGGGCCAACGTCCTGACTTTC
TRBJ2-1 | NA | NA | TRBV6-5 | CASSWRERVSGNEQFF | TGTGCCAGCAGTTGGCGGGAAAGGGTAAGCGGTAATGAGCAGTTCTTC
TRBJ2-1 | NA | NA | TRBV5-4 | CASSLNPSSYNEQFF | TGTGCCAGCAGCTTGAATCCTAGCTCCTACAATGAGCAGTTCTTC
TRBJ1-4 | NA | NA | TRBV5-1 | CASSLRGGTNEKLFF | TGCGCCAGCAGCTTGCGAGGAGGGACTAATGAAAAACTGTTTTTT
TRBJ1-1 | TRBD1 | NA | TRBV11-2 | CASSPGQAKNTEAFF | TGTGCCAGCAGCCCCGGACAGGCAAAGAACACTGAAGCTTTCTTT
TRBJ1-4 | TRBD1 | NA | TRBV5-8 | CAISRRTGSNEKLFF | TGTGCCATCTCCCGGCGGACAGGCTCGAATGAAAAACTGTTTTTT
TRBJ1-5 | NA | NA | TRBV10-2 | CASSEWGNQPQHF | TGCGCCAGCAGTGAGTGGGGCAATCAGCCCCAGCATTTT
TRBJ1-1 | NA | NA | TRBV11-2 | CASSLDRNTEAFF | TGTGCCAGCAGCCTAGACAGGAACACTGAAGCTTTCTTT
TRBJ1-1 | NA | once | TRBV6-5 | CASRGAGGRAFF | TGTGCCAGCAGGGGGGCCGGGGGTAGAGCTTTCTTT
TRBJ2-4 | NA | NA | TRBV7-9 | CASSPDKSGAKNIQYF | TGTGCCAGCAGCCCGGACAAATCGGGGGCCAAAAACATTCAGTACTTC